Sequencing of this TCR beta chain was carried out in a study of cytomegalovirus exposure and HLA in healthy donors. Broader study findings: CMV serostatus was the sole immune exposure data available.

Primers for the PCR totalled 60 Vbeta and 13 Jbeta. Per the original data handling: Per a later analysis, the number of unique TCR beta chains was approximately 80 million, of which 10 million to 11 million were shared. The repertoire was sequenced with immunoSEQ multiplex PCR; TCRdb's copy has only in-frame clones and lacks some. V, J and clone size are taken as reported in that table, and D and trimming were inferred from the DNA itself. The sample yields over 100,000 clones, around 70% seen once. A word on this clone: What it recognizes is unknown.

Germline V gene data show CDR1 as SGHTA and CDR2 as FQGNSA. The CDR3 sequence is 15 residues long. Trimming removed 5 bases from V and 7 bases from J; junction bases left unmatched: 8. Sampled while nominally healthy, donors likely had unrecorded immune exposures. The sample was PBMCs. The V gene is TRBV7-2, the J gene TRBJ1-6; 7 bases map to TRBD1. The sequence derives from a man between 25 and 39 years old in good health and CMV-seropositive. CDR3 amino acids: CASSANRGRNSPLHF. The CDR3 DNA sequence: TGTGCCAGCAGCGCCAACAGGGGTAGAAATTCACCCCTCCACTTT.